This T cell receptor beta chain was identified in a study of blood T cell repertoires in COVID-19. Study background: Acute and convalescent COVID-19 samples came from the United States, Italy and Spain. T cells, B-cell-depleted T cells, or PBMCs supplied cDNA or gDNA.

From germline, CDR1 is GTSNPN and CDR2 SVGIG (reference sequence). V was cut by 2 bases and J by 0 bases, with 11 bases left in between. The CDR3 runs to 16 residues. Original methodology: Estimates of nucleated cell counts were drawn from the amplification of reference gene primers. Assay: immunoSEQ multiplex PCR; the TCRdb copy retains only in-frame clones and omits some. V, J and clone size are those of that table, while D and trimming were read from the DNA. The data show about 140,000 clones, approximately 90% seen once. The rearrangement joins TRBV30 to TRBJ2-6, with D possibly matching TRBD1 (6 bases). Material for sequencing was peripheral blood. This TCR was recovered from a woman aged 80 or over with acute or convalescent COVID-19. CDR3 residues: CAWSPTGNSGANVLTF. CDR3 bases: TGTGCCTGGAGTCCCACAGGGAACTCTGGGGCCAACGTCCTGACTTTC.